This record covers a single TCR beta chain. No antigen is known for it. The PCR employed 60 Vbeta primers together with 13 Jbeta primers. Sequencing used immunoSEQ multiplex PCR; TCRdb keeps in-frame clones, though not all of them. The data contain 35,000 to 55,000 clones, around 65% of them seen just once; the ten biggest clones take up about 8.5%. The sample belongs to a study of cytomegalovirus exposure and HLA in healthy donors. Study conclusions and caveats: Associated with HLA alleles at 0.05 false discovery rate in a later analysis were around 15,000 TCR beta sequences.

CDR1 is SGHVS and CDR2 is FQNEAQ in the germline V gene. This CDR3 has 14 residues. V lost 5 bases to trimming and J lost 6 bases, with 16 bases between them. The sequencing sample was made of PBMCs. The chain is built from TRBV7-8 and TRBJ2-5; D remains ambiguous. This clonotype was obtained from a human donor in good health. CDR3 coding DNA: TGTGCCAGCAGCCCTACCTCTACCTTGCAGACCCAGTACTTC. Translation: CASSPTSTLQTQYF.